This T cell receptor beta chain appears in the sequencing data of a study of metastatic and nonmetastatic thyroid tumors. Looking at the study overall: A comparison of repertoires was made across blood and tumor or nodule tissue from malignant and benign thyroid patients.

This CDR3 has 15 residues. Germline lookup yields CDR1 MNHEY and CDR2 SVGEGT. Trimming shortened V by 6 bases and J by 0 bases, and 12 bases separated the two germline ends. Among the patients, none had received any treatment before thyroid surgery. Original data processing: In papillary thyroid cancer, a distant-metastasis classifier was built using CDR3 differences across clinicopathological groups. TCRdb reprocessed the PCR reads via MiXCR. The V and J calls come from TCRdb's annotation, not from the publication. The sample has just over 20,000 clones, 15% to 19% seen once; the top ten hold approximately 18%.

This chain links TRBV6-2 or TRBV6-3 with TRBJ2-1; D not resolved. Sequencing was carried out using blood. The receptor's source is a female donor with papillary thyroid cancer or a benign thyroid nodule (not recorded which). Some clones in this sample may be carry-over from other donors' samples. CDR3 bases: TGTGCCAGCAGCGTAACAGTTAGCTCCTACAATGAGCAGTTCTTC. Its translation is CASSVTVSSYNEQFF.